The TCR beta chain under discussion was sequenced for a study of T cells after yellow fever vaccination. Study-level points and caveats: Primary-vaccination clones mostly resurfaced post-booster (around 96% CD4, more than 80% CD8).

The CDR3 consists of 13 residues. Trimming took off 3 bases at V and 9 bases at J, with 18 bases between the two ends. Germline assignment: CDR1 DFQATT and CDR2 SNEGSKA (reference sequence). In regard to this clonotype: Its specificity is unknown.

The TCR cDNA carried a universal primer site and UMIs from 5'RACE template switching. Each CDR3 protein gets one entry after TCRdb re-called the 5' RACE reads with MiXCR. The table lists about 240,000 distinct CDR3 sequences, around 7% of them singletons. The sequenced sample was CD4+ T cells sorted from PBMCs, obtained 15 days after the yellow fever booster vaccination. The chain carries TRBV20-1 and TRBJ2-7; the D is unclear. The TCR was taken from a man younger than 40 who received the YFV17D yellow fever vaccine. The CDR3 sequence: CSARRQSAFGQYF. CDR3 coding DNA: TGCAGTGCTAGGCGGCAGTCCGCCTTTGGGCAGTACTTC.